A single sample is the source of the 8 T cell receptor beta chains below, sequenced in a study of blood T cells in healthy people across ages. Through a sample-barcoded 5' primer and a J-beta primer mix, a second PCR was run for roughly 6 to 11 cycles. TCRdb re-called the 5' RACE reads through MiXCR, storing one row per CDR3 protein. Of about 800,000 distinct CDR3 sequences listed, roughly 25% were seen once; the top ten hold under 4.5%. A further study also used this sample, focusing on T cells of mothers and their children.

The sequenced sample consisted of blood. Every receptor here comes from a boy aged 5-17 years in good health.

The chain employs TRBV19 and TRBJ2-2; no firm D call. This CDR3 contains 13 residues. V lost 6 bases to trimming and J lost 2 bases, with 7 bases between them. Looked up from germline, CDR1 is LNHDA and CDR2 is SQIVND (reference sequence). CDR3 DNA: TGTGCCAGTAGGGGTTTCAACACCGGGGAGCTGTTTTTT. Its protein is CASRGFNTGELFF.

This clonotype has just a few counts. This chain uses TRBV9 with TRBJ2-5; 7 nucleotides line up with TRBD2. J was trimmed by 9 bases and V by 2 bases; bases with no gene match: 16. The CDR3 is 16 residues long. Germline V gene lookup returns CDR1 SGDLS and CDR2 YYNGEE. CDR3 in amino acids: CASSVLTGGPWESQYF. The DNA for the CDR3 is TGTGCCAGCAGCGTCTTGACGGGAGGTCCGTGGGAGTCCCAGTACTTC.

The chain combines TRBV7-3 with TRBJ2-4; 15 nucleotides match TRBD2. Trimming took 5 bases from V and 5 from J; bases not matched to a gene: 4. This CDR3 contains 16 residues. The germline gives CDR1 SGHTA, CDR2 FQGTGA. CDR3 sequence (DNA): TGTGCCAGCAGCGAAGGACTAGCGGGAGGGCAAAACATTCAGTACTTC. Translation: CASSEGLAGGQNIQYF.

The chain has TRBV2 and TRBJ1-2, with D possibly TRBD1 on 5 matching bases. CDR1 and CDR2 (germline): SNHLY, FYNNEI. V lost 3 bases and J lost 4, with 12 bases in between. CDR3 length: 14 residues. The CDR3 region has the DNA TGTGCCAGCAGTGACAGGGCGGGTAGCTATGGCTACACCTTC. Amino acid sequence: CASSDRAGSYGYTF.

The count of this clonotype is one. CDR3 residues: CASSPNGRTGGPTGELFF. The CDR3 DNA follows: TGTGCCAGCAGCCCCAACGGACGGACTGGAGGGCCCACCGGGGAGCTGTTTTTT. The chain uses TRBV9 and TRBJ2-2; TRBD2 is a possible D gene (6 bases). Germline V CDR1 and CDR2: SGDLS, YYNGEE. The V end was cut by 4 bases, the J end by 4 bases, with 23 bases between. The CDR3 spans 18 residues.

This chain links TRBV5-1 with TRBJ2-3, with 11 positions matching TRBD2. The CDR3 has 16 amino acids. The germline V gene encodes CDR1 SGHRS and CDR2 YFSETQ. Trimming at V came to 8 bases and at J to 4 bases, leaving 12 bases not matched to a gene. The CDR3 here is CASTPIAGGPPDTQYF. As DNA, the CDR3 is TGCGCCAGTACGCCCATAGCGGGAGGGCCCCCAGATACGCAGTATTTT.

V is TRBV20-1 and J is TRBJ2-1, with 9 bases matching TRBD2. The CDR3 consists of 14 residues. V gave up 5 bases and J gave up 3 bases; unmatched junction bases: 5. CDR1 and CDR2 (germline): DFQATT, SNEGSKA (reference sequence). In DNA form, the CDR3 reads TGCAGTGCTCGAGGACTAGCGAACTACAATGAGCAGTTCTTC. It encodes CSARGLANYNEQFF.

In this sample, this clonotype turned up a few times. This sequence joins TRBV30 and TRBJ1-1; possibly TRBD1 for D (6 bases). Germline V gene sequence: CDR1 GTSNPN, CDR2 SVGIG (reference sequence). The CDR3 is 13 residues long. With 0 bases removed from V and 4 bases from J, the gap between germline ends came to 9 bases. CDR3 amino acids: CAWSVLGGTEAFF. In DNA, the CDR3 is TGTGCCTGGAGTGTATTAGGGGGCACTGAAGCTTTCTTT.